Shown below are 23 T cell receptor beta chains from a single sample sequenced in a study of CD8 T cells in Susac syndrome. Reverse transcription used 0.5 to 1 ug RNA and random hexamers. TCRdb re-derived calls from the immunoSEQ multiplex PCR reads in MiXCR, one entry per CDR3 protein. The data hold some 120,000 distinct CDR3 sequences, with about 95% observed a single time. The material sequenced was CD4+ T cells from PBMCs. These receptors were taken from a human donor in good health.

This chain joins TRBV29-1 and TRBJ2-2; D not certain. Between the trimmed V and J ends, which lost 8 bases and 5 bases, there was a span of 9 bases. There are 11 residues in the CDR3. Germline CDR1 SQVTM, CDR2 ANQGSEA. The CDR3 DNA follows: TGCAGCTATAAAGGGACCGGGGAGCTGTTTTTT. This sequence encodes CSYKGTGELFF.

The V gene is TRBV3-1, the J gene TRBJ2-1; the D gene could be TRBD1 or TRBD2 (5 bases each). CDR1 LGHDT and CDR2 YNNKEL come from the germline V gene (reference sequence). V lost 4 bases and J lost 6, with 13 bases in between. The CDR3 has 14 residues. Here the CDR3 reads CASSRSGGSNEQFF. DNA of the CDR3: TGTGCCAGCAGCCGAAGTGGGGGTAGCAATGAGCAGTTCTTC.

The V and J genes are TRBV29-1 and TRBJ2-7; 8 bases match TRBD1. Germline loops: CDR1 SQVTM, CDR2 ANQGSEA. The CDR3 loop spans 14 amino acids. J lost 1 base, V lost 6 bases, and 8 bases had no gene match. The CDR3 sequence: CSVGTGRLSYEQYF. The DNA of the CDR3 is TGCAGCGTAGGGACAGGTAGGCTTTCCTACGAGCAGTACTTC.

The chain employs TRBV4-2 and TRBJ2-7; possible D gene TRBD2, 5 bases. Germline lookup yields CDR1 LGHNA and CDR2 YNFKEQ. Trimming pared 4 bases from V and 5 bases from J, leaving 15 bases between. This CDR3 contains 14 residues. CDR3 coding DNA: TGTGCCAGCAGCCGGAGGACGGGTTCGAACGAGCAGTACTTC. It encodes CASSRRTGSNEQYF.

V gene TRBV3-1 combines with J gene TRBJ1-2; 7 bases match TRBD1. This CDR3 is built from 14 residues. CDR1 is LGHDT and CDR2 is YNNKEL in the germline V gene (reference sequence). Trimming removed 1 base from V and 5 bases from J; junction bases left unmatched: 4. CDR3 in DNA: TGTGCCAGCAGCCAAGGACAGGGTTGGTATGGCTACACCTTC. This translates into CASSQGQGWYGYTF.

V usage is TRBV5-1 and J usage is TRBJ2-7; D possibly corresponds to TRBD2 (6 bases). V lost 3 bases, J lost 6 bases, and 16 bases lay in between. The CDR3 has 14 residues. CDR1 is SGHRS and CDR2 is YFSETQ in the germline V gene. CDR3 residues: CASSSGRGLPEQYF. Written as DNA, the CDR3 is TGCGCCAGCAGCTCGGGGCGGGGTCTTCCCGAGCAGTACTTC.

The chain recombines TRBV19 with TRBJ1-1; 10 bases fit TRBD1. The ends lost 9 bases at V and 5 bases at J; junction bases unmatched: 9. CDR3 size: 14 residues. Germline lookup yields CDR1 LNHDA and CDR2 SQIVND (reference sequence). The CDR3 is CASHDRGRGTEAFF. The CDR3 nucleotides are TGTGCCAGCCACGACAGGGGGCGAGGGACTGAAGCTTTCTTT.

The chain combines TRBV3-1 with TRBJ2-7, with no clear D. CDR3 length equals 13 residues. V lost 0 bases and J 9 bases, leaving 12 bases between the germline ends. Germline-derived CDR1 and CDR2 are LGHDT and YNNKEL (reference sequence). CDR3 amino acids: CASSQDARDGQYF. The CDR3 nucleotides are TGTGCCAGCAGCCAAGATGCAAGAGACGGGCAGTACTTC.

The chain is built from TRBV6-1 and TRBJ1-1; D possibly corresponds to TRBD1 (5 bases). The germline V gene has CDR1 MNHNS and CDR2 SASEGT. The CDR3 runs 12 residues. V lost 5 bases and J 5 bases, leaving 9 bases between the germline ends. CDR3 coding DNA: TGTGCCAGCAGTAAAGACAGAACTGAAGCTTTCTTT. Translating it yields CASSKDRTEAFF.

The chain joins TRBV7-9 to TRBJ2-5; D not resolved. This CDR3 has 15 amino acids. V lost 0 bases and J lost 6, with 14 bases in between. Germline CDR1 and CDR2: SEHNR and FQNEAQ (reference sequence). Written as DNA, the CDR3 is TGTGCCAGCAGCTTAGCCCCGCCTCCTCCCAAGACCCAGTACTTC. As protein: CASSLAPPPPKTQYF.

The V and J genes are TRBV7-9 and TRBJ2-6; D is possibly TRBD1 (5 bases). Germline V CDR1 and CDR2: SEHNR, FQNEAQ (reference sequence). CDR3 size: 16 residues. V lost 3 bases, J lost 0 bases, and 9 bases lay in between. The DNA of the CDR3 is TGTGCCAGCAGCTTGGACAATTACTCTGGGGCCAACGTCCTGACTTTC. It specifies CASSLDNYSGANVLTF.

The CDR3 nucleotides read TGTGCCACCAACAGGGGACTAGCCAAAAACATTCAGTACTTC. Translation: CATNRGLAKNIQYF. The chain carries TRBV28 and TRBJ2-4; a possible D gene is TRBD1 (7 bases). This CDR3 region has 14 residues. Germline CDR1 reads MDHEN; CDR2 reads SYDVKM. Trimming took 10 bases from V and 0 from J, leaving 13 bases between them.

This chain links TRBV4-1 with TRBJ2-7; D may be TRBD1 (6 bases). Germline V gene data show CDR1 as MGHRA and CDR2 as YSYEKL. V was trimmed by 1 base and J by 2 bases, leaving 15 bases between them. The CDR3 spans 16 residues. CDR3 nucleotides: TGCGCCAGCAGCCAAGTCCACAGGGTAGATGCCTACGAGCAGTACTTC. Translated, it gives CASSQVHRVDAYEQYF.

The J gene is TRBJ1-1, the V gene TRBV28, with TRBD1 matching over 9 bases. Germline loops: CDR1 MDHEN, CDR2 SYDVKM. V lost 4 bases, J lost 7 bases, and 4 bases stayed unmatched. The CDR3 loop spans 13 amino acids. The CDR3 DNA reads TGTGCCAGCAGTTCTCGGGACAGGGTTGAAGCTTTCTTT. It is translated as CASSSRDRVEAFF.

This clonotype was counted once. The chain is built from TRBV29-1 and TRBJ2-3, with D possibly matching TRBD1 (6 bases). The germline CDR1 and CDR2 sequences are SQVTM and ANQGSEA. Trimming shortened V by 7 bases and J by 0 bases, and 17 bases separated the two germline ends. The CDR3 is 15 amino acids. The CDR3 is CSGKAGTPSTDTQYF. The CDR3 coding sequence is TGCAGCGGGAAAGCCGGGACACCGAGCACAGATACGCAGTATTTT.

This clonotype was counted only a few times. The rearrangement joins TRBV6-2 or TRBV6-3 to TRBJ2-6; no reliable D call. This CDR3 spans 14 amino acids. Trimming removed 8 bases from V and 0 bases from J, with 8 bases in between. Germline V gene lookup returns CDR1 MNHEY and CDR2 SVGEGT. The CDR3 nucleotides are TGTGCCAGCTCAAGCGTCTCTGGGGCCAACGTCCTGACTTTC. Its translation: CASSSVSGANVLTF.

The chain recombines TRBV29-1 with TRBJ2-1; TRBD2 matches at 13 bases. The germline V gene encodes CDR1 SQVTM and CDR2 ANQGSEA. This CDR3 is built from 16 residues. The V gene end was trimmed by 4 bases and the J gene end by 1 base; junction bases not matched to a gene: 4. CDR3 in amino acids: CSVVGLAGVSYNEQFF. In DNA, the CDR3 is TGCAGCGTTGTCGGACTAGCGGGAGTTTCCTACAATGAGCAGTTCTTC.

This sequence joins TRBV19 and TRBJ1-1, with D tentatively TRBD1 (6 bases). The CDR3 totals 13 residues. The ends were cut back, 6 bases at V and 8 bases at J, with 16 bases in the middle. CDR1 is LNHDA, CDR2 SQIVND, per germline (reference sequence). This chain's CDR3 is CASSPRGPREAFF. The CDR3 nucleotides are TGTGCCAGTAGCCCCAGGGGCCCCCGGGAAGCTTTCTTT.

Only one count was recorded for this clonotype. The chain employs TRBV2 and TRBJ2-1; 10 bases match TRBD2. In germline, CDR1 is SNHLY, CDR2 FYNNEI. Unmatched junction bases numbered 6, after V lost 6 bases and J lost 7 bases. This CDR3 spans 14 amino acids. In DNA form, the CDR3 reads TGTGCCAGCAGGAGCGGGAGGGCCAGGAATGAGCAGTTCTTC. Protein sequence: CASRSGRARNEQFF.

This rearrangement joins TRBV7-2 to TRBJ1-2; no reliable D call. The CDR3 consists of 14 residues. Germline V gives CDR1 SGHTA, CDR2 FQGNSA. Between the trimmed V and J ends, which lost 6 bases and 8 bases, there was a span of 19 bases. CDR3 protein: CASRPPGQLRGYTF. The CDR3 DNA sequence: TGTGCCAGCAGACCCCCCGGCCAGTTGAGGGGCTACACCTTC.

The J gene is TRBJ1-1, the V gene TRBV20-1; TRBD1 might be the D (5 bases). CDR3 size: 11 residues. V dropped 4 bases and J dropped 7 bases, with 10 bases sitting between them. Looked up from germline, CDR1 is DFQATT and CDR2 is SNEGSKA (reference sequence). CDR3 in amino acids: CSATEGIEAFF. The CDR3 DNA reads as TGCAGTGCTACGGAGGGGATTGAAGCTTTCTTT.

J is TRBJ1-5 and V is TRBV29-1, with D tentatively TRBD1 (6 bases). Trimming pared 8 bases from V and 4 bases from J, leaving 15 bases between. The CDR3 contains 13 residues. Germline V lookup: CDR1 SQVTM, CDR2 ANQGSEA. The CDR3 DNA reads TGCAGCTTTCGGGGGGCACGGAATCAGCCCCAGCATTTT. Encoded protein: CSFRGARNQPQHF.

V is TRBV6-6 and J is TRBJ1-1; TRBD1 matches 8 bases. The CDR3 covers 13 residues. J gave up 4 bases and V 5 bases, and 3 bases lay outside the gene matches. Looked up from germline, CDR1 is MNHNY and CDR2 is SVGAGI (reference sequence). The CDR3: CASSRQGTTEAFF. For the CDR3, the DNA is TGTGCCAGCAGTCGACAGGGGACCACTGAAGCTTTCTTT.